This is a list of T cell receptor beta chains from one sample in a study of shared clonotypes between healthy human individuals. Sequencing used immunoSEQ multiplex PCR; TCRdb keeps in-frame clones, though not all of them. The table lists about 2.4 million clones, over 85% of them singletons. The sample taken for sequencing was naive CD4+ T cells sorted from blood. These TCRs come from a man in his late teens or twenties in good health. Each CDR3 is given with its conserved first and last residue. The D gene is left open where the match is weak. Expanded clones get a size class; other rows say once, few or many, or leave the size out.

D: TRBD1; size: NA; J: TRBJ1-4; length: 17; V: TRBV28; DNA: TGTGCCAGCAGTTTAGACAGGGGGCTTGGGTCTAATGAAAAACTGTTTTTT; CDR3: CASSLDRGLGSNEKLFF
D: TRBD1; size: few; J: TRBJ1-4; length: 15; V: TRBV7-9; DNA: TGTGCCAGCAGCTTAGCGGGGACAGGGTTTGAAAAACTGTTTTTT; CDR3: CASSLAGTGFEKLFF
D: NA; size: NA; J: TRBJ2-5; length: 13; V: TRBV10-3; DNA: TGTGCCATCAGTGAATCTAGCTCGGAGACCCAGTACTTC; CDR3: CAISESSSETQYF
D: TRBD2; size: NA; J: TRBJ2-5; length: 15; V: TRBV7-9; DNA: TGTGCCAGCAGCTTAACGCCTAGCGGAGGGGAGACCCAGTACTTC; CDR3: CASSLTPSGGETQYF
D: TRBD2; size: NA; J: TRBJ2-7; length: 15; V: TRBV11-3; DNA: TGTGCCAGCAGCTTAGCTAGCGGGAGCTCCTACGAGCAGTACTTC; CDR3: CASSLASGSSYEQYF
D: TRBD2; size: NA; J: TRBJ2-3; length: 19; V: TRBV5-4; DNA: TGTGCCAGCAGCCGAAAGGGACTAGCGGGATTTACTAGCACAGATACGCAGTATTTT; CDR3: CASSRKGLAGFTSTDTQYF
D: NA; size: NA; J: TRBJ2-7; length: 15; V: TRBV6-5; DNA: TGTGCCAGCAGTACCAGATCGGGACTTAGCTACGAGCAGTACTTC; CDR3: CASSTRSGLSYEQYF
D: TRBD2; size: NA; J: TRBJ2-3; length: 15; V: TRBV5-1; DNA: TGCGCCAGCAGACAGACTAGCGTTAGCACAGATACGCAGTATTTT; CDR3: CASRQTSVSTDTQYF
D: NA; size: NA; J: TRBJ1-1; length: 14; V: TRBV6-5; DNA: TGTGCCAGCAGTTCGCCGTCGGGGAACACTGAAGCTTTCTTT; CDR3: CASSSPSGNTEAFF
D: TRBD1; size: few; J: TRBJ1-6; length: 16; V: TRBV6-1; DNA: TGTGCCAGCAGTCAAGGACAGGGGACATATAATTCACCCCTCCACTTT; CDR3: CASSQGQGTYNSPLHF
D: TRBD1; size: NA; J: TRBJ2-7; length: 15; V: TRBV7-8; DNA: TGTGCCAGCACCTCTTGGGGACAGGGGGCATACGAGCAGTACTTC; CDR3: CASTSWGQGAYEQYF
D: NA; size: NA; J: TRBJ1-2; length: 16; V: TRBV4-1; DNA: TGCGCCAGCAGCCATCACAAGGACGGCTCTTTCGGGGGCTACACCTTC; CDR3: CASSHHKDGSFGGYTF
D: NA; size: NA; J: TRBJ2-3; length: 16; V: TRBV7-9; DNA: TGTGCCAGCAGCTTAAGTGCCCTGACCCGCACAGATACGCAGTATTTT; CDR3: CASSLSALTRTDTQYF
D: TRBD2; size: NA; J: TRBJ2-3; length: 17; V: TRBV11-2; DNA: TGTGCCAGCAGCTTAGACTTCAGCGGGGGGAACACAGATACGCAGTATTTT; CDR3: CASSLDFSGGNTDTQYF
D: NA; size: NA; J: TRBJ2-5; length: 14; V: TRBV5-1; DNA: TGCGCCAGCAGCCCCCAAGCGGTACAAGAGACCCAGTACTTC; CDR3: CASSPQAVQETQYF
D: TRBD1; size: NA; J: TRBJ1-2; length: 13; V: TRBV29-1; DNA: TGCAGCGCCGAAAGAGACAGGGCCTCTGGCTACACCTTC; CDR3: CSAERDRASGYTF
D: NA; size: NA; J: TRBJ1-1; length: 13; V: TRBV14; DNA: TGTGCCAGCAGCCACGCCGGGAGCACTGAAGCTTTCTTT; CDR3: CASSHAGSTEAFF
D: NA; size: once; J: TRBJ2-1; length: 12; V: TRBV19; DNA: TGTGCCAGCTCTAGTTATTACAATGAGCAGTTCTTC; CDR3: CASSSYYNEQFF
D: NA; size: NA; J: TRBJ2-7; length: 14; V: TRBV7-8; DNA: TGTGCCAGCAGCCCCCCGGGGAATTACTTAAAGCAGTACTTC; CDR3: CASSPPGNYLKQYF
D: TRBD1; size: few; J: TRBJ1-2; length: 11; V: TRBV2; DNA: TGTGCCAGCGGGACAGTCTATGGCTACACCTTC; CDR3: CASGTVYGYTF
D: NA; size: NA; J: TRBJ2-5; length: 13; V: TRBV14; DNA: TGTGCCAGCAGCCAAGAACAAAGGGAGACCCAGTACTTC; CDR3: CASSQEQRETQYF
D: TRBD2; size: NA; J: TRBJ2-3; length: 17; V: TRBV7-9; DNA: TGTGCCAGCAGCCCACTGGGACTAGCGGGGGGAACAGATACGCAGTATTTT; CDR3: CASSPLGLAGGTDTQYF
D: NA; size: NA; J: TRBJ1-5; length: 13; V: TRBV28; DNA: TGTGCCAGCAAGGGAGGACGTTATCAGCCCCAGCATTTT; CDR3: CASKGGRYQPQHF
D: NA; size: NA; J: TRBJ2-3; length: 13; V: TRBV14; DNA: TGTGCCAGCAGCTGGGCGGGAACAGATACGCAGTATTTT; CDR3: CASSWAGTDTQYF
D: NA; size: few; J: TRBJ1-1; length: 13; V: TRBV7-8; DNA: TGTGCCAGCAGCCCGGAGAGGCGTGATGAAGCTTTCTTT; CDR3: CASSPERRDEAFF
D: NA; size: NA; J: TRBJ1-2; length: 14; V: TRBV2; DNA: TGTGCCAGCATCTCTGGGGGGAACGCGGGAGGCTACACCTTC; CDR3: CASISGGNAGGYTF
D: TRBD1; size: NA; J: TRBJ1-6; length: 17; V: TRBV7-8; DNA: TGTGCCAGCAGCCCGACAGGGGGGAGCTCCTATAATTCACCCCTCCACTTT; CDR3: CASSPTGGSSYNSPLHF
D: NA; size: few; J: TRBJ1-5; length: 13; V: TRBV18; DNA: TGTGCCAGCTCACCGGGAGGGACTCAGCCCCAGCATTTT; CDR3: CASSPGGTQPQHF
D: TRBD2; size: NA; J: TRBJ2-5; length: 14; V: TRBV10-3; DNA: TGTGCCGCTCGTCCGGGACTAGAGGGTGAGACCCAGTACTTC; CDR3: CAARPGLEGETQYF
D: TRBD1; size: once; J: TRBJ2-1; length: 15; V: TRBV7-3; DNA: TGTGCCAGCAGCCTAACAGGGGGCTCCTACAATGAGCAGTTCTTC; CDR3: CASSLTGGSYNEQFF
D: NA; size: NA; J: TRBJ2-1; length: 14; V: TRBV9; DNA: TGTGCCAGCAGCGTAGTTACAGGGAAGAATGAGCAGTTCTTC; CDR3: CASSVVTGKNEQFF
D: NA; size: NA; J: TRBJ2-6; length: 12; V: TRBV30; DNA: TGTGCCTGGGCGAATGGGGCCAACGTCCTGACTTTC; CDR3: CAWANGANVLTF
D: TRBD2; size: once; J: TRBJ2-7; length: 16; V: TRBV4-3; DNA: TGCGCCAGCAGCCAAGGTGCGGGAGACTTTACCTACGAGCAGTACTTC; CDR3: CASSQGAGDFTYEQYF
D: NA; size: NA; J: TRBJ2-5; length: 13; V: TRBV5-6; DNA: TGTGCCAGCAGCTTGGTTGGGCAAGAGACCCAGTACTTC; CDR3: CASSLVGQETQYF
D: NA; size: NA; J: TRBJ2-1; length: 11; V: TRBV29-1; DNA: TGCAGCGTGACGTTCCTCAATGAGCAGTTCTTC; CDR3: CSVTFLNEQFF
D: NA; size: NA; J: TRBJ1-1; length: 14; V: TRBV7-9; DNA: TGTGCCAGCAGCTTAGGGGACGGAAACACTGAAGCTTTCTTT; CDR3: CASSLGDGNTEAFF